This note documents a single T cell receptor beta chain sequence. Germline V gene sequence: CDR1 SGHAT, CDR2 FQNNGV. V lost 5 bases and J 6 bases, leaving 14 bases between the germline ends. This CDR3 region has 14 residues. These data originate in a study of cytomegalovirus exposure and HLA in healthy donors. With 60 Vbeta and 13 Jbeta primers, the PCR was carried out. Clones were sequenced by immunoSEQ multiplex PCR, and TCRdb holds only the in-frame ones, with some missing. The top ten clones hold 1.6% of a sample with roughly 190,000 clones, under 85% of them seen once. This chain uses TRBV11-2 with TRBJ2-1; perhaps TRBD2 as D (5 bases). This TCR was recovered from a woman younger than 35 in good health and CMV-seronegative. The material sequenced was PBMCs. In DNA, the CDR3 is TGTGCCAGCAGCCCCCGCAGGAGGTTCAATGAGCAGTTCTTC. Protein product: CASSPRRRFNEQFF.